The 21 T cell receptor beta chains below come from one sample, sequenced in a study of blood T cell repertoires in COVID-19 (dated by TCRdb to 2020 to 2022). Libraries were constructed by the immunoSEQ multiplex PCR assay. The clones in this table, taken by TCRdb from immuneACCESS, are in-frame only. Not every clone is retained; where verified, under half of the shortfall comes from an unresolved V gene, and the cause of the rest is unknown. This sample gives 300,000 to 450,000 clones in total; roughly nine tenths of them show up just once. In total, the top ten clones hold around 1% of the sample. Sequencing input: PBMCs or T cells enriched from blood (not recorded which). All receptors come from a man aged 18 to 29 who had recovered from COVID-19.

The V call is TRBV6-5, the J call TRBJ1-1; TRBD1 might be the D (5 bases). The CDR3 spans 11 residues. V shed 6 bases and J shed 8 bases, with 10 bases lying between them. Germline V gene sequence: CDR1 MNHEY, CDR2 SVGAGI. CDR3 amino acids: CASRGEGEAFF. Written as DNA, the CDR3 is TGTGCCAGCAGGGGGGAGGGAGAAGCTTTCTTT.

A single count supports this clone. CDR3 nucleotides: TGTGCCAGTAGTATTGGGCGTCCGGGACAGCCGACCTACGAGCAGTACTTC. It yields the protein CASSIGRPGQPTYEQYF. V gene TRBV19 combines with J gene TRBJ2-7; 7 bases agree with TRBD1. The CDR3 is 17 amino acids. In germline, CDR1 is LNHDA, CDR2 SQIVND (reference sequence). V dropped 3 bases and J dropped 2; count of bases not matched to a gene: 13.

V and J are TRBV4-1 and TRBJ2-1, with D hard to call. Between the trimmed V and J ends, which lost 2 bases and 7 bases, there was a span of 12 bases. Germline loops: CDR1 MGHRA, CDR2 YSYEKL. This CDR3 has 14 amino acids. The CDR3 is CASSQRLLENEQFF. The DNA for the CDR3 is TGCGCCAGCAGCCAACGCTTACTCGAGAATGAGCAGTTCTTC.

The CDR3 region has the DNA TGTGCCAGCAGCTTGTCAGGAACTAATGAAAAACTGTTTTTT. It yields the protein CASSLSGTNEKLFF. The chain is built from TRBV5-4 and TRBJ1-4; D gene unclear. Germline assignment: CDR1 SGHNT and CDR2 YYREEE (reference sequence). The CDR3 has 14 amino acids. The germline V and J ends were trimmed by 1 base and 1 base, with 5 bases remaining between them.

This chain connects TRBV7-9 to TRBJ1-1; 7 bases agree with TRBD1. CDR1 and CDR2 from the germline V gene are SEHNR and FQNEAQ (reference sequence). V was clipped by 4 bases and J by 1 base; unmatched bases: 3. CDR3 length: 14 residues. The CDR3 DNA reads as TGTGCCAGCAGCTCCGGGACAGCGAACACTGAAGCTTTCTTT. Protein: CASSSGTANTEAFF.

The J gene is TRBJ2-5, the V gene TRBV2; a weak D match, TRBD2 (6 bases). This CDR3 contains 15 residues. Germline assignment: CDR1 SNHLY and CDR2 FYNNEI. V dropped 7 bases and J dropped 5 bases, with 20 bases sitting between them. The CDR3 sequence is CASNPGRRGTETQYF. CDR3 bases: TGTGCCAGCAACCCGGGACGCCGGGGGACGGAGACCCAGTACTTC.

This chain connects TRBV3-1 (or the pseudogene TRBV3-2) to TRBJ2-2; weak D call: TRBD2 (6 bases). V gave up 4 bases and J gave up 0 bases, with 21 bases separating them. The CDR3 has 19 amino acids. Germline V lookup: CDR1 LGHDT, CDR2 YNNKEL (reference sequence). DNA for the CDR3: TGTGCCAGCAGCCCCAAGAGCGGGTGGGGTTATTCGAACACCGGGGAGCTGTTTTTT. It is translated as CASSPKSGWGYSNTGELFF.

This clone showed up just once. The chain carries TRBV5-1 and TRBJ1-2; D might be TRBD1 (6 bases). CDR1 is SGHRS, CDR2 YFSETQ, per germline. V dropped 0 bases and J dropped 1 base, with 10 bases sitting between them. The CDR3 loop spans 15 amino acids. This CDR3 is CASSLDRAFNYGYTF. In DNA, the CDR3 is TGCGCCAGCAGCTTGGACAGGGCGTTTAACTATGGCTACACCTTC.

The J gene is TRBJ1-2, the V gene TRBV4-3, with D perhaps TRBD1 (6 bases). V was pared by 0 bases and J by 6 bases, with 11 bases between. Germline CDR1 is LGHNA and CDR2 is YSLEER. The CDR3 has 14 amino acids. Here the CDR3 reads CASSQDLGGDGYTF. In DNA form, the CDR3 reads TGCGCCAGCAGCCAAGATCTAGGGGGGGATGGCTACACCTTC.

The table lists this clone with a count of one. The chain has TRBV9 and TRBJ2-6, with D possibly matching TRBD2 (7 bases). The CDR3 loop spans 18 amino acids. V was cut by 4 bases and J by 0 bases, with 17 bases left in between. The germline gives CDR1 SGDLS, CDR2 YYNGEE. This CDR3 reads CASSSEGGANSGANVLTF. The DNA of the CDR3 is TGTGCCAGCAGCTCAGAAGGGGGGGCTAACTCTGGGGCCAACGTCCTGACTTTC.

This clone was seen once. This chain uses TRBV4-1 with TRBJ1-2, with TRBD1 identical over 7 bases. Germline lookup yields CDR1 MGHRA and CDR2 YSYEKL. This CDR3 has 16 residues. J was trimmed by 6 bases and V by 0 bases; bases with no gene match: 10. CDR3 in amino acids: CASSQERGRGTHGYTF. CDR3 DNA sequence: TGCGCCAGCAGCCAAGAAAGGGGCAGGGGGACTCATGGCTACACCTTC.

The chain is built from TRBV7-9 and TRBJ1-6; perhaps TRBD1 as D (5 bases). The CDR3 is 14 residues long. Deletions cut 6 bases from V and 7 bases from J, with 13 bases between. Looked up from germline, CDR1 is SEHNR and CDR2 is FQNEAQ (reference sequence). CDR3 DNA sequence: TGTGCCAGCAGGGCCCCGGGACTAAATTCACCCCTCCACTTT. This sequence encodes CASRAPGLNSPLHF.

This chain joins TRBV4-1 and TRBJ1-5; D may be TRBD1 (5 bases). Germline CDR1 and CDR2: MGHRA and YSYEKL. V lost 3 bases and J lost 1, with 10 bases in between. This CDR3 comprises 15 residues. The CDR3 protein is CASSQRTNSNQPQHF. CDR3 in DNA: TGCGCCAGCAGCCAGAGGACAAACAGCAATCAGCCCCAGCATTTT.

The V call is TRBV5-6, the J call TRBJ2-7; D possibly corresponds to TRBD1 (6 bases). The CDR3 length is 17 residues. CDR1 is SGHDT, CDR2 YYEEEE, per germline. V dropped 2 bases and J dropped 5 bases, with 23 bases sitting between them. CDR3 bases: TGTGCCAGCAGCTTATGGGAATCTAGCAGGGGCGCGAACGAGCAGTACTTC. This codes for CASSLWESSRGANEQYF.

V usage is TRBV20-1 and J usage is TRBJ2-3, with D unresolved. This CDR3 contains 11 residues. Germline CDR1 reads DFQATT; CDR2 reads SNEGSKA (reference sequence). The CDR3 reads CRQSSTDTQYF. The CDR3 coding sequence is TGCAGGCAAAGCAGCACAGATACGCAGTATTTT.

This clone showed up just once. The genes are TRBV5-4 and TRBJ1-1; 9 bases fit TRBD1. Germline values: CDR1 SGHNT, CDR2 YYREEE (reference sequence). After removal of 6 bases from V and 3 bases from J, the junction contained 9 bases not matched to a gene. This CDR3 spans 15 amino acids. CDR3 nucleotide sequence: TGTGCCAGCAAGGACAGGGGATCGTTGGACACTGAAGCTTTCTTT. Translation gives CASKDRGSLDTEAFF. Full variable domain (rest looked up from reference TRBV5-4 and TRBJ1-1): ETGVTQSPTHLIKTRGQQVTLRCSSQSGHNTVSWYQQALGQGPQFIFQYYREEENGRGNFPPRFSGLQFPNYSSELNVNALELDDSALYLCASKDRGSLDTEAFFGQGTRLTVV.

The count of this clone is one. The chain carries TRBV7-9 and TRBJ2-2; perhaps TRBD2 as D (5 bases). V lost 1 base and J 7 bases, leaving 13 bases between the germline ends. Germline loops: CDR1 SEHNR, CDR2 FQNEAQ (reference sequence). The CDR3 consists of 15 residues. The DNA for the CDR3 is TGTGCCAGCAGCTTAGAGGTTTTGGCGGGCGGGGAGCTGTTTTTT. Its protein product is CASSLEVLAGGELFF. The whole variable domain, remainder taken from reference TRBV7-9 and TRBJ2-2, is DTGVSQNPRHKITKRGQNVTFRCDPISEHNRLYWYRQTLGQGPEFLTYFQNEAQLEKSRLLSDRFSAERPKGSFSTLEIQRTEQGDSAMYLCASSLEVLAGGELFFGEGSRLTVL.

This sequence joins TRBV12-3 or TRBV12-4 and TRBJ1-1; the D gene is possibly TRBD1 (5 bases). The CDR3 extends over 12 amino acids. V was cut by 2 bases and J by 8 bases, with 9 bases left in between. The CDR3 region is CASSLLGGEAFF. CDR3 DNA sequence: TGTGCCAGCAGTTTATTGGGGGGGGAAGCTTTCTTT.

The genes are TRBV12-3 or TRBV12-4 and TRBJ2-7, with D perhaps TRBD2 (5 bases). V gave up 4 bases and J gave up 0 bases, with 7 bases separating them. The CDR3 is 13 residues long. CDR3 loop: CASSWTVSYEQYF. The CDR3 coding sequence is TGTGCCAGCAGTTGGACTGTCTCCTACGAGCAGTACTTC.

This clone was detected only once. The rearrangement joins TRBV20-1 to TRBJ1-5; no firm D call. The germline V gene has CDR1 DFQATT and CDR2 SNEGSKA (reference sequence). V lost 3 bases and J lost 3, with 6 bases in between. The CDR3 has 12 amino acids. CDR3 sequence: CSASSVNQPQHF. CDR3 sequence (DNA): TGCAGTGCTAGTTCGGTCAATCAGCCCCAGCATTTT.

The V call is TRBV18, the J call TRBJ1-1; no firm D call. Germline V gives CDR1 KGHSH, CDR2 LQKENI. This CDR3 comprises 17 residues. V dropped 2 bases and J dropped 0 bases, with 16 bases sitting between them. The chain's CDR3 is CASSPRAAAGMNTEAFF. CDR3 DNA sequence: TGTGCCAGCTCACCAAGGGCGGCGGCGGGGATGAACACTGAAGCTTTCTTT. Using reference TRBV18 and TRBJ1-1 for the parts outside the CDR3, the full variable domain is NAGVMQNPRHLVRRRGQEARLRCSPMKGHSHVYWYRQLPEEGLKFMVYLQKENIIDESGMPKERFSAEFPKEGPSILRIQQVVRGDSAAYFCASSPRAAAGMNTEAFFGQGTRLTVV.